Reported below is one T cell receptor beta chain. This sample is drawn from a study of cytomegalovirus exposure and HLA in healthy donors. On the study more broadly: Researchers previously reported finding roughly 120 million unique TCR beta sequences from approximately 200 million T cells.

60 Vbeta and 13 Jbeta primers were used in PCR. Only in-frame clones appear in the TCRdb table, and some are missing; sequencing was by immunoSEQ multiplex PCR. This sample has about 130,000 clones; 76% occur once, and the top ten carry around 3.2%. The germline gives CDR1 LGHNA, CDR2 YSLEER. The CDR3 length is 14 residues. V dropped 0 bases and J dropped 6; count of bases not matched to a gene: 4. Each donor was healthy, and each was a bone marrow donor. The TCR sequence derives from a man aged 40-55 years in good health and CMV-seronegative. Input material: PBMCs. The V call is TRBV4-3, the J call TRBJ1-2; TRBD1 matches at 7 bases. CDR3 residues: CASSQETGTNGYTF. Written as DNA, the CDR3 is TGCGCCAGCAGCCAAGAGACAGGGACGAATGGCTACACCTTC.